The 21 T cell receptor beta chains in this list originate from one sample, sequenced in a study of CD8 T cells in ankylosing spondylitis. TCRdb reprocessed the 5' RACE reads with MiXCR, giving one entry per CDR3 protein. In the table there are 250,000 to 400,000 distinct CDR3 sequences, around a tenth of which are singletons. The sequenced sample was blood, either unsorted or a sorted T cell fraction (not recorded which). The receptors derive from a female donor with ankylosing spondylitis or in good health (not recorded which).

This rearrangement joins TRBV19 to TRBJ1-5; tentatively, D is TRBD1 (5 bases). V lost 5 bases and J lost 3, with 14 bases in between. Germline CDR1 LNHDA, CDR2 SQIVND (reference sequence). The CDR3 totals 15 residues. Here the CDR3 reads CASSARTGHNQPQHF. CDR3 nucleotide sequence: TGTGCCAGTAGTGCCCGGACGGGGCACAATCAGCCCCAGCATTTT. Full variable domain (outside the CDR3, taken from reference TRBV19 and TRBJ1-5): DGGITQSPKYLFRKEGQNVTLSCEQNLNHDAMYWYRQDPGQGLRLIYYSQIVNDFQKGDIAEGYSVSREKKESFPLTVTSAQKNPTAFYLCASSARTGHNQPQHFGDGTRLSIL.

This clonotype was seen only a few times. The V and J genes are TRBV11-2 and TRBJ2-1; no definite D call. The CDR3 runs 12 residues. Trimming left V 5 bases short and J 8 bases short, with 10 bases between. Germline CDR1 reads SGHAT; CDR2 reads FQNNGV. CDR3 coding DNA: TGTGCCAGCAGCACCCTCGCATATGAGCAGTTCTTC. It specifies CASSTLAYEQFF. Using reference TRBV11-2 and TRBJ2-1 for the parts outside the CDR3, the full variable domain is EAGVAQSPRYKIIEKRQSVAFWCNPISGHATLYWYQQILGQGPKLLIQFQNNGVVDDSQLPKDRFSAERLKGVDSTLKIQPAKLEDSAVYLCASSTLAYEQFFGPGTRLTVL.

This clonotype was recorded at least ten times. The rearrangement uses TRBV5-1 and TRBJ1-1; 7 bases agree with TRBD1. The ends lost 4 bases at V and 0 bases at J; junction bases unmatched: 9. In germline, CDR1 is SGHRS, CDR2 YFSETQ. This CDR3 is 16 amino acids long. CDR3 amino acids: CASSTIYRGMNTEAFF. CDR3 DNA: TGCGCCAGCAGCACCATATACAGGGGAATGAACACTGAAGCTTTCTTT.

This clonotype was counted at least ten times. The chain is built from TRBV4-2 and TRBJ2-1; 9 bases match TRBD2. The CDR3 covers 16 residues. Germline V lookup: CDR1 LGHNA, CDR2 YNFKEQ. Trimming removed 1 base from V and 4 bases from J; junction bases left unmatched: 5. CDR3 residues: CASSQVNAGGYNEQFF. The CDR3 DNA reads TGTGCCAGCAGCCAAGTGAACGCGGGAGGGTACAATGAGCAGTTCTTC.

The chain links TRBV3-1 to TRBJ1-1, with TRBD1 matching over 7 bases. The CDR3 totals 13 residues. Looked up from germline, CDR1 is LGHDT and CDR2 is YNNKEL (reference sequence). Trimming removed 2 bases from V and 7 bases from J; junction bases left unmatched: 4. The CDR3 reads CASSQKWDSEAFF. CDR3 DNA sequence: TGTGCCAGCAGCCAAAAATGGGACAGTGAAGCTTTCTTT.

The rearrangement joins TRBV5-1 to TRBJ2-3; D not resolved. V lost 0 bases and J 2 bases, leaving 7 bases between the germline ends. The CDR3 extends over 14 amino acids. Germline assignment: CDR1 SGHRS and CDR2 YFSETQ. The CDR3 region has the DNA TGCGCCAGCAGCTTGGCCCAGACCACAGATACGCAGTATTTT. Residues: CASSLAQTTDTQYF. The whole variable domain, remainder taken from reference TRBV5-1 and TRBJ2-3, is KAGVTQTPRYLIKTRGQQVTLSCSPISGHRSVSWYQQTPGQGLQFLFEYFSETQRNKGNFPGRFSGRQFSNSRSEMNVSTLELGDSALYLCASSLAQTTDTQYFGPGTRLTVL.

This clonotype was seen ten or more times. This sequence joins TRBV27 and TRBJ2-1, with 10 bases that match TRBD2. V lost 2 bases to trimming and J lost 9 bases; unmatched junction nucleotides: 10. This CDR3 is 16 amino acids long. Germline lookup yields CDR1 MNHEY and CDR2 SMNVEV (reference sequence). Here the CDR3 reads CASSLISAGGPSEQFF. Here the CDR3 DNA reads TGTGCCAGCAGTTTAATCTCAGCGGGAGGGCCTTCTGAGCAGTTCTTC.

This clonotype was counted many times. The V and J genes are TRBV12-3 or TRBV12-4 and TRBJ2-3; D is undetermined. The length of the CDR3 is 14 residues. Trimming stripped 6 bases from V and 0 bases from J, with 10 bases between. The CDR3 coding sequence is TGTGCCAGCAGATACGAATTAAGCACAGATACGCAGTATTTT. Translating gives CASRYELSTDTQYF.

The chain recombines TRBV12-3 or TRBV12-4 with TRBJ2-7; tentatively, D is TRBD1 or TRBD2 (5 bases each). This CDR3 is built from 15 residues. Between the trimmed V and J ends, which lost 7 bases and 3 bases, there was a span of 19 bases. The CDR3 spells CASTTTGTAIYEQYF. The CDR3 DNA sequence: TGTGCCAGCACCACTACCGGGACGGCTATCTACGAGCAGTACTTC.

The V call is TRBV20-1, the J call TRBJ2-1; possible D gene TRBD2, 5 bases. The V and J ends lost 4 bases and 4 bases respectively, with 14 bases between them. This CDR3 comprises 14 residues. Germline CDR1 is DFQATT and CDR2 is SNEGSKA (reference sequence). The CDR3 bases are TGCAGTGCTACCTGGGAGCGGCGTTACAATGAGCAGTTCTTC. Its protein product is CSATWERRYNEQFF.

In its sample, this clonotype was seen many times. The chain is built from TRBV20-1 and TRBJ2-1, with D perhaps given as TRBD1 or TRBD2 (5 bases each). Trimming took off 4 bases at V and 4 bases at J, with 11 bases between the two ends. CDR1 is DFQATT and CDR2 is SNEGSKA in the germline V gene (reference sequence). The CDR3 is made up of 13 amino acids. CDR3 amino acids: CSATGDLYNEQFF. CDR3 bases: TGCAGTGCTACCGGGGACCTATACAATGAGCAGTTCTTC.

This clonotype was recorded many times. The rearrangement joins TRBV5-1 to TRBJ1-1, with D possibly matching TRBD1 (5 bases). Trimming pared 6 bases from V and 5 bases from J, leaving 17 bases between. The CDR3 is 14 amino acids. The germline V gene has CDR1 SGHRS and CDR2 YFSETQ. The DNA for the CDR3 is TGCGCCAGCAAACCTCTTCAGGGAACGACTGAAGCTTTCTTT. Translating gives CASKPLQGTTEAFF. The complete variable domain, with remaining parts taken from reference TRBV5-1 and TRBJ1-1, reads KAGVTQTPRYLIKTRGQQVTLSCSPISGHRSVSWYQQTPGQGLQFLFEYFSETQRNKGNFPGRFSGRQFSNSRSEMNVSTLELGDSALYLCASKPLQGTTEAFFGQGTRLTVV.

Remarks on this clonotype: The limits of the CDR3 on the DNA are not certain, so only TCRdb's listed CDR3 is given. The chain combines TRBV3-1 with TRBJ1-4; the table's D call TRBD1 went unverified against the DNA. Germline loops: CDR1 LGHDT, CDR2 YNNKEL (reference sequence). Including both end residues, the CDR3 is 14 amino acids long. CDR3 amino acids: CASSHFGEGEKLFF.

This rearrangement joins TRBV5-1 to TRBJ1-1, with TRBD1 matching 7 bases. The CDR3 spans 15 residues. V trimming: 4 bases; J trimming: 2 bases; junction bases outside the gene matches: 8. CDR1 and CDR2 from the germline V gene are SGHRS and YFSETQ. CDR3 region: CASSGWGQPNTEAFF. The CDR3 DNA follows: TGCGCCAGCAGCGGGTGGGGACAGCCCAACACTGAAGCTTTCTTT.

The sample holds many counts of this clonotype. The rearrangement uses TRBV28 and TRBJ2-7; the D is unclear. The CDR3 extends over 13 amino acids. CDR1 is MDHEN and CDR2 is SYDVKM in the germline V gene. V lost 6 bases, J lost 2 bases, and 11 bases lay in between. The CDR3, as DNA: TGTGCCAGCAGCCTGACACCTACCTACGAGCAGTACTTC. Its translation is CASSLTPTYEQYF. The full variable domain, in which reference TRBV28 and TRBJ2-7 provide the parts outside the CDR3, is DVKVTQSSRYLVKRTGEKVFLECVQDMDHENMFWYRQDPGLGLRLIYFSYDVKMKEKGDIPEGYSVSREKKERFSLILESASTNQTSMYLCASSLTPTYEQYFGPGTRLTVT.

This clonotype was picked up a small number of times. A much larger clone lies a single base off, so this may be a read error. This chain uses TRBV12-3 or TRBV12-4 with TRBJ1-2; no firm D call. The CDR3 covers 14 residues. The CDR3 nucleotides are TGTGCCAGCAGTTTTGAGGCGAGTTTGTATGGCTACCCCTTC. Encoded protein: CASSFEASLYGYPF.

The chain uses TRBV27 and TRBJ1-1, with D perhaps TRBD1 (6 bases). CDR1 MNHEY and CDR2 SMNVEV come from the germline V gene (reference sequence). Trimming cost V 0 bases and J 2 bases, with 10 bases left between them. CDR3 length: 15 amino acids. The CDR3 is CASSLSEGGNTEAFF. The CDR3 DNA reads as TGTGCCAGCAGTTTATCGGAAGGGGGTAACACTGAAGCTTTCTTT.

The chain has TRBV20-1 and TRBJ2-1; the match to TRBD2 covers 7 bases. The junction had 6 bases not matched to a gene; V was cut back by 0 bases and J by 4 bases. There are 15 residues in the CDR3. Germline V gene data show CDR1 as DFQATT and CDR2 as SNEGSKA (reference sequence). CDR3 in DNA: TGCAGTGCTAGAGAGGCAGCGGGACTGTACAATGAGCAGTTCTTC. This gives the protein CSAREAAGLYNEQFF.

There are many counts of this clonotype. The chain uses TRBV3-1 and TRBJ1-2, with 10 bases identical to TRBD1. The trim removed 1 base at V and 8 bases at J, leaving 7 bases unmatched. The germline V gene encodes CDR1 LGHDT and CDR2 YNNKEL (reference sequence). The CDR3 totals 15 residues. This CDR3 reads CASSQGDRGGYGYTF. The CDR3 nucleotides read TGTGCCAGCAGCCAAGGGGACAGGGGAGGATACGGCTACACCTTC.

In its sample, this clonotype was seen many times. This chain uses TRBV5-1 with TRBJ2-3; weak D call: TRBD1 (5 bases). The germline V gene has CDR1 SGHRS and CDR2 YFSETQ. The CDR3 extends over 14 amino acids. Trimming took 1 base from V and 4 from J, leaving 10 bases between them. In nucleotides, the CDR3 is TGCGCCAGCAGCTTGCAGGGTTTGGCAGATACGCAGTATTTT. This translates into CASSLQGLADTQYF.

The table lists this clonotype with many counts. The chain joins TRBV20-1 to TRBJ2-7, with 12 bases fitting TRBD2. This CDR3 comprises 15 residues. CDR1 and CDR2 (germline): DFQATT, SNEGSKA (reference sequence). V gave up 4 bases and J gave up 4 bases; unmatched junction bases: 8. CDR3 in amino acids: CSANPTSGRKYEQYF. CDR3 DNA sequence: TGCAGTGCTAACCCGACTAGCGGGAGAAAGTACGAGCAGTACTTC.